The sample holds one count of the clone carrying this T cell receptor (beta chain). No antigen is known for it. The record originates from a study of T cells in Graves' hyperthyroidism and ophthalmopathy. Whole-study results and caveats: Model-based prediction identified ophthalmopathy a median about 6 months prior to its onset.

TCR beta CDR3 regions were amplified from RNA. A first-round RT-PCR of the TCR CDR3 used the HTBI primer set. MiXCR was run by TCRdb on the multiplex PCR reads, yielding one entry per CDR3 protein. The profile shows some 92,000 distinct CDR3 sequences, roughly 37% of them singletons. After removal of 5 bases from V and 2 bases from J, the junction contained 5 bases not matched to a gene. Germline CDR1 and CDR2: DFQATT and SNEGSKA (reference sequence). The CDR3 contains 13 residues. Uncontrolled infection, other autoimmune disease, pregnancy and lactation each barred patients from inclusion. This clonotype was obtained from a woman between 25 and 40 years old with Graves' hyperthyroidism. The material sequenced was peripheral blood or thyroid tissue (not recorded which). The V call is TRBV20-1, the J call TRBJ2-7; TRBD2 agrees at 8 bases. The CDR3 region has the DNA TGCAGTGCTCTTAGCGGGGCCGCCTACGAGCAGTACTTC. Translated: CSALSGAAYEQYF.